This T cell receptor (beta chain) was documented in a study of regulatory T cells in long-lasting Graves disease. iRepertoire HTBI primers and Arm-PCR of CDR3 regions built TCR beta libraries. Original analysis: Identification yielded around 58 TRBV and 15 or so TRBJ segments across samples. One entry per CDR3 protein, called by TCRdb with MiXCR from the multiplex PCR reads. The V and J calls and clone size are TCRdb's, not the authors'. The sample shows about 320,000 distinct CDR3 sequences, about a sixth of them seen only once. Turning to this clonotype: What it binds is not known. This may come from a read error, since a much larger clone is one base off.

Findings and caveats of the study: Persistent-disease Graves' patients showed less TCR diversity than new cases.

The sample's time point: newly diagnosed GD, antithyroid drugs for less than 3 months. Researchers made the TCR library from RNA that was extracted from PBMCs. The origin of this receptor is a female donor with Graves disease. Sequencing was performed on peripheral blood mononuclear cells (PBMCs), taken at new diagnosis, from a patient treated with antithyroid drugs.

The DNA for the CDR3 is TGTGCCACCAGCAAAGGGCTTGGACCTAATAATGAGCAGTTCTTC. Its protein product is CATSKGLGPNNEQFF. The chain employs TRBV15 and TRBJ2-1; no reliable D call. This CDR3 region has 15 residues. Germline CDR1 reads LNHNV; CDR2 reads YYDKDF (reference sequence). V dropped 4 bases and J dropped 7 bases, with 17 bases sitting between them.